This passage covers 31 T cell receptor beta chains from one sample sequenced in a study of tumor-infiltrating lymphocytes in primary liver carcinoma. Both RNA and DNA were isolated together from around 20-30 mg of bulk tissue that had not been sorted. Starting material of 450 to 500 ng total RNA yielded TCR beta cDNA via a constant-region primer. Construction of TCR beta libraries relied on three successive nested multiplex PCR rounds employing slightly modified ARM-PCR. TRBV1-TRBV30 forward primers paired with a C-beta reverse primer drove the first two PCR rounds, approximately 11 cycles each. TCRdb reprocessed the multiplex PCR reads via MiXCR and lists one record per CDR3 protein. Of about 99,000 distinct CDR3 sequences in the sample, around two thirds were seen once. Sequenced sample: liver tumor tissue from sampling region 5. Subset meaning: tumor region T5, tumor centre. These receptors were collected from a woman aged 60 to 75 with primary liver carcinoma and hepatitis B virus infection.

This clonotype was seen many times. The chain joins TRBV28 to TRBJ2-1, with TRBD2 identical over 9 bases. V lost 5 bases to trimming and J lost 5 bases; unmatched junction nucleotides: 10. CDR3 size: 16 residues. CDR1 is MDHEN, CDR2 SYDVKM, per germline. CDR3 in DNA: TGTGCCAGCAGTCCCCCAACTAGCGGGTGGGACAATGAGCAGTTCTTC. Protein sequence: CASSPPTSGWDNEQFF.

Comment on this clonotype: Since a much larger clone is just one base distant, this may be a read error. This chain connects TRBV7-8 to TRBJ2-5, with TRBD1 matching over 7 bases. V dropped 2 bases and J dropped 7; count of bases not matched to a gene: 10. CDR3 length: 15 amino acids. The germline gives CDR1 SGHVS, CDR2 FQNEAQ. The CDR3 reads CASSLSWQPGGTQYF. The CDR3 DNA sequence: TGTGCCAGCAGCTTATCCTGGCAGCCAGGGGGGACCCAGTACTTC.

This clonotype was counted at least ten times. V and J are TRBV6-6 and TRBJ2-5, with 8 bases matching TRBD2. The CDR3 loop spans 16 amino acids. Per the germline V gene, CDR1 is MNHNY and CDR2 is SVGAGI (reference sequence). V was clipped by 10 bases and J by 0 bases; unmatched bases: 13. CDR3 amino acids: CATRGGRRGYQETQYF. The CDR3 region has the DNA TGTGCCACCCGTGGCGGGAGGAGAGGTTACCAAGAGACCCAGTACTTC.

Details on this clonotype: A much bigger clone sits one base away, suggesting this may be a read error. CDR3 bases: TGTGCCAGCAGCCCGTGGGGAGTCTTAGTGGAGGCCCAGTACTTC. Translation gives CASSPWGVLVEAQYF. This sequence joins TRBV28 and TRBJ2-5; D perhaps matches TRBD2 (5 bases). Trimming pared 6 bases from V and 9 bases from J, leaving 23 bases between. Looked up from germline, CDR1 is MDHEN and CDR2 is SYDVKM. This CDR3 contains 15 residues.

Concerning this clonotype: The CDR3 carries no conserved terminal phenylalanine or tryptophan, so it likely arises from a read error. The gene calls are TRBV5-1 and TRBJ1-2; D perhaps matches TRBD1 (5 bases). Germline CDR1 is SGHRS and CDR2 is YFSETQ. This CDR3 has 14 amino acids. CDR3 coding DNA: TGTGCCAGCAGCCTGGTGGGTGGGGACCCCATCTACACCTCC. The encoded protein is CASSLVGGDPIYTS.

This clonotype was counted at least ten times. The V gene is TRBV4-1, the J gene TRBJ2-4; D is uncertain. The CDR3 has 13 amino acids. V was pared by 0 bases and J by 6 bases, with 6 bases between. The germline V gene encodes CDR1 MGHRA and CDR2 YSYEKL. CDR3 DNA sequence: TGCGCCAGCAGCCAAGATCGACTAAACATTCAGTACTTC. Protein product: CASSQDRLNIQYF.

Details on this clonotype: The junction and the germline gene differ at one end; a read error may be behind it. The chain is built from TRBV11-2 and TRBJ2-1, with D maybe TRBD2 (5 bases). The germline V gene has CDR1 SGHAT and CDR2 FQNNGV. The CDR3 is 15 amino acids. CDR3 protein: CASNLEGFTYYEQFF. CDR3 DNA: TGTGCCAGCAACTTAGAGGGATTCACCTACTATGAGCAGTTCTTC. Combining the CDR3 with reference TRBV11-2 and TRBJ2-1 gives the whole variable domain EAGVAQSPRYKIIEKRQSVAFWCNPISGHATLYWYQQILGQGPKLLIQFQNNGVVDDSQLPKDRFSAERLKGVDSTLKIQPAKLEDSAVYLCASNLEGFTYYEQFFGPGTRLTVL.

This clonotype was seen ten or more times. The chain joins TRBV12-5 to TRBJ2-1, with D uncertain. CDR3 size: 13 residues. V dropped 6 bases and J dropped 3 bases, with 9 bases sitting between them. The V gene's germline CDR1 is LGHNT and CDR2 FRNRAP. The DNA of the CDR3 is TGTGCTAGTGGCACGACACTCTACAATGAGCAGTTCTTC. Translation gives CASGTTLYNEQFF.

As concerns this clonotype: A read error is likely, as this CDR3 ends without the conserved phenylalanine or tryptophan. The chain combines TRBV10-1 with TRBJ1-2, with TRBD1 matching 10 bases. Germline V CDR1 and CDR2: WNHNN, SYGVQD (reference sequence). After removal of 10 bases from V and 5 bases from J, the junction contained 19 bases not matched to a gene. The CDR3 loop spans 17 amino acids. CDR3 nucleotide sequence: TGCGCCAACAGAGTGAAGGACAGGGGGAACCTATATTATGGCTACACCTTG. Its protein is CANRVKDRGNLYYGYTL.

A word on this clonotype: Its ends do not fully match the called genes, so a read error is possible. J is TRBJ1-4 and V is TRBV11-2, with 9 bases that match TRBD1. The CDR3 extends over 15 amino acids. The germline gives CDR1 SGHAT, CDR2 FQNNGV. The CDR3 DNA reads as TGTGCCAGCGGCTTCTGGACAGGGGCTAATGGAAAACTGTTTTTT. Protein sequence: CASGFWTGANGKLFF.

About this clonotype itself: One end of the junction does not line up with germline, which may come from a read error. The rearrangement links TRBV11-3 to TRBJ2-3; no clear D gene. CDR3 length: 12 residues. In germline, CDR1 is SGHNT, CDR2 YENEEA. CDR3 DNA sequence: TGTGCCAACAGACCGTTCGGCGATATGCAGTATTTT. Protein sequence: CANRPFGDMQYF.

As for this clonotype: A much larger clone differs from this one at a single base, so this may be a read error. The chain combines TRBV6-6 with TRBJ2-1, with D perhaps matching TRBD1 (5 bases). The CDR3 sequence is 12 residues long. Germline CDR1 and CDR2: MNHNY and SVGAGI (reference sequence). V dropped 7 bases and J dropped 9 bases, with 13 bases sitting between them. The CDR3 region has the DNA TGTGCCAGCATTAGACAGAGGCGTGAGCAGTTCTTC. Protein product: CASIRQRREQFF.

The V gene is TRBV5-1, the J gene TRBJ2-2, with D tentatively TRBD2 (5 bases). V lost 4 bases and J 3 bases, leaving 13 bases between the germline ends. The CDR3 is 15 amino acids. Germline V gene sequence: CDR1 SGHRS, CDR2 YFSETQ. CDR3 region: CASSPRISDTGELFF. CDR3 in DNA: TGCGCCAGCAGCCCGCGGATTAGCGACACCGGGGAGCTGTTTTTT.

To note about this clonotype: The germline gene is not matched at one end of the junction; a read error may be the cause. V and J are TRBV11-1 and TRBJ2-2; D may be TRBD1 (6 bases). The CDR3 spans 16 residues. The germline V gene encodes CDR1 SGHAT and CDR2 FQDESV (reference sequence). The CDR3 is CASSPTGIILTGEPFF. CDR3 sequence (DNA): TGTGCCAGCAGCCCAACAGGGATCATACTTACCGGGGAGCCGTTTTTT.

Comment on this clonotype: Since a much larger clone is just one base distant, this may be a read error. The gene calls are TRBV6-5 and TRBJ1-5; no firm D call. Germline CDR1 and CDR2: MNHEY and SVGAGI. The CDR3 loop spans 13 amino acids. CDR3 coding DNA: TGTGCCAGCAGTTCCGGCGTCAATAAGCCCCAGCATTTT. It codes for CASSSGVNKPQHF.

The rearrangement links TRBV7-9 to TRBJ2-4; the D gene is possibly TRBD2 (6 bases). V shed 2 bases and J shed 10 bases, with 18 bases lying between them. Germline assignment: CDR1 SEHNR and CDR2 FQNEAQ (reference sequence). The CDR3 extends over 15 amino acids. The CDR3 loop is CASSLRSTGVVIQYF. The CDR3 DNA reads TGTGCCAGCAGCTTAAGGTCTACGGGGGTGGTTATTCAGTACTTC. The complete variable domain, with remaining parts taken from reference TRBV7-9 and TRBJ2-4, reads DTGVSQNPRHKITKRGQNVTFRCDPISEHNRLYWYRQTLGQGPEFLTYFQNEAQLEKSRLLSDRFSAERPKGSFSTLEIQRTEQGDSAMYLCASSLRSTGVVIQYFGAGTRLSVL.

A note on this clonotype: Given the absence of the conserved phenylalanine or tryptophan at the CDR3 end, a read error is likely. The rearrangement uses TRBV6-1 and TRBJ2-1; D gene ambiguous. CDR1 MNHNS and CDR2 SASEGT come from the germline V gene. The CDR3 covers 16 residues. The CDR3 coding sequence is TGTGTCAGCAGTCATGGGCTGAGGCGAGACTACAATGAGCAGTTCTCC. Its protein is CVSSHGLRRDYNEQFS.

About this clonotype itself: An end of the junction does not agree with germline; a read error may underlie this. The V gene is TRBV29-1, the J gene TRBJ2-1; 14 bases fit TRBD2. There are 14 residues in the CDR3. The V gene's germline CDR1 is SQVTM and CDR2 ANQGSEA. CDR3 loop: CSVSGLAGGGGQLF. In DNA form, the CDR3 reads TGCAGCGTGTCCGGACTAGCGGGAGGAGGCGGGCAGCTCTTC.

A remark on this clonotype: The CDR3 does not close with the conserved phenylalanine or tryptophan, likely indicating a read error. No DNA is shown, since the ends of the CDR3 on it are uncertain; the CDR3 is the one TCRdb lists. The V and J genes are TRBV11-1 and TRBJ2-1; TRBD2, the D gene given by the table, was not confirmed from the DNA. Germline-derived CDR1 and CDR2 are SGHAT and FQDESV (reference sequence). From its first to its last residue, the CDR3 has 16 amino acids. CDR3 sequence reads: CAGSLEASGRYNELFL.

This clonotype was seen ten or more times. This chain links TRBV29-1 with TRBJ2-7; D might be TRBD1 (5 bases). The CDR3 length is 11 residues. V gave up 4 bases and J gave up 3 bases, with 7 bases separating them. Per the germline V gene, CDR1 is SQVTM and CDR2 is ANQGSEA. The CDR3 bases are TGCAGCGTTGCCAGGGACTACGAGCAGTACTTC. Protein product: CSVARDYEQYF.

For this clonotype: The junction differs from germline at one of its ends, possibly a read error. DNA of the CDR3: TGTGCCAGCAGTTTAGCGTCAGGGGCACGAGGCTACGAGCAGTACTTC. Encoded protein: CASSLASGARGYEQYF. V is TRBV11-2 and J is TRBJ2-7; D possibly corresponds to TRBD1 (6 bases). Per the germline V gene, CDR1 is SGHAT and CDR2 is FQNNGV. The length of the CDR3 is 16 residues.

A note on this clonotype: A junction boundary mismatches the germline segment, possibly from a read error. CDR3 sequence: CDSSLGGKSETFF. The CDR3 bases are TGTGACAGCAGTTTGGGGGGCAAATCTGAAACTTTCTTT. The V call is TRBV28, the J call TRBJ1-1, with D possibly matching TRBD1 (6 bases). The germline CDR1 and CDR2 sequences are MDHEN and SYDVKM. The CDR3 contains 13 residues.

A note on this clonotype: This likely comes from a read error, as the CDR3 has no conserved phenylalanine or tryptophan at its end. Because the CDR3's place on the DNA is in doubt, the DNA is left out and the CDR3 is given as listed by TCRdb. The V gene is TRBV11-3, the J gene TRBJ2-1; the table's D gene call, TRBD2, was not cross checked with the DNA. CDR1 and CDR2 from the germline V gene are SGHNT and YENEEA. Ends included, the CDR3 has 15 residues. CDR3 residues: CASSLGTSGKLERFL.

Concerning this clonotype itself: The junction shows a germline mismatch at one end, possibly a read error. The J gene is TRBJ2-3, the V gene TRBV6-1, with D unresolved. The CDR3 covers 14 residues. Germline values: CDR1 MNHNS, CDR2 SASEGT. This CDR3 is CARSDGGPIDTQYF. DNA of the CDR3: TGTGCCAGAAGTGATGGTGGCCCTATAGATACGCAGTATTTT.

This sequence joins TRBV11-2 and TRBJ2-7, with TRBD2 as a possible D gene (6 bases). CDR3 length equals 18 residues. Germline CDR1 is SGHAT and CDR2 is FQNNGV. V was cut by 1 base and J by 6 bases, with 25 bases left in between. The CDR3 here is CASSLGFGLMSVLREQYF. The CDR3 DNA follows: TGTGCCAGCAGCTTAGGGTTCGGACTAATGTCTGTGTTGCGCGAGCAGTACTTC. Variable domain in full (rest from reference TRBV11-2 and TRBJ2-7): EAGVAQSPRYKIIEKRQSVAFWCNPISGHATLYWYQQILGQGPKLLIQFQNNGVVDDSQLPKDRFSAERLKGVDSTLKIQPAKLEDSAVYLCASSLGFGLMSVLREQYFGPGTRLTVT.

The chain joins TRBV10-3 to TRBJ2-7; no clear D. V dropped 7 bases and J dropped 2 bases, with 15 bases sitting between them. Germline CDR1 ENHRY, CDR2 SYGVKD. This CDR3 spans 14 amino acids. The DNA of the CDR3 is TGTGCCATCAAGCGAACAAACGATACCTACGAGCAGTACTTC. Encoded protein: CAIKRTNDTYEQYF.

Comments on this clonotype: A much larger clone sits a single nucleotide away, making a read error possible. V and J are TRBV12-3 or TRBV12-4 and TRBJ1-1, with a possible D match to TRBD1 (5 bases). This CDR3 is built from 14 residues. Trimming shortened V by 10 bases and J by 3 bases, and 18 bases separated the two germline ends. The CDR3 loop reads CANSSGREDTEAFF. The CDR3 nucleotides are TGTGCCAACTCTTCAGGGCGGGAGGACACTGAAGCTTTCTTT.

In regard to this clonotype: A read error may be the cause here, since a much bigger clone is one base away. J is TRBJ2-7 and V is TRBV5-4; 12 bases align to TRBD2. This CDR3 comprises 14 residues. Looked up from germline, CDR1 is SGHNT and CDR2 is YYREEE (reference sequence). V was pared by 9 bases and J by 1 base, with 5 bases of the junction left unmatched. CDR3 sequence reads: CATLTSGRSYEQYF. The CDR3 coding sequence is TGTGCCACCCTGACTAGCGGGAGATCCTACGAGCAGTACTTC.

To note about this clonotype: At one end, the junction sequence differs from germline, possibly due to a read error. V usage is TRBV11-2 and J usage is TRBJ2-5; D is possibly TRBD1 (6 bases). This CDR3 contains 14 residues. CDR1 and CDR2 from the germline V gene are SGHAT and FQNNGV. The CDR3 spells CASSFDRSGETHYF. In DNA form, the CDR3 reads TGTGCCAGCAGCTTCGACAGGTCTGGCGAGACCCATTACTTC.

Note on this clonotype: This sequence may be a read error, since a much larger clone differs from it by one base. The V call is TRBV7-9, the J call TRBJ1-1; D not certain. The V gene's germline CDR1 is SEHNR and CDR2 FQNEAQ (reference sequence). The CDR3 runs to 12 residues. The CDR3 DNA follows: TGTGTCAGCAGCCTCGCGACGTTGGAAGCTTTCTTT. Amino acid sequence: CVSSLATLEAFF.

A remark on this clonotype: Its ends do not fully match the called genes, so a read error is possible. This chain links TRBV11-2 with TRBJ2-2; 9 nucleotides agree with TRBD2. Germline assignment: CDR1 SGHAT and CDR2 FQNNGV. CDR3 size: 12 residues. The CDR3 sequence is CASSFWSGGLSF. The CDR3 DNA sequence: TGTGCCAGCAGCTTCTGGAGCGGGGGGCTGTCTTTT.